This T cell receptor beta chain was recorded in a study of regulatory T cells in long-lasting Graves disease. HTBI primers from iRepertoire and Arm-PCR of CDR3 regions yielded the TCR beta libraries. TCRdb reanalysed the multiplex PCR reads using MiXCR and keeps one entry per CDR3 protein. The sample has hundreds of thousands of distinct CDR3 sequences; 15% to 20% are singletons. The time point here: newly diagnosed GD, antithyroid drugs for less than 3 months. Extracted RNA from PBMCs served as the source of the TCR library. J lost 1 base, V lost 2 bases, and 12 bases had no gene match. The CDR3 length is 18 residues. Germline lookup yields CDR1 SGHTA and CDR2 FQGTGA. This same sample was also part of a study on T cells in Graves' hyperthyroidism and ophthalmopathy. That study reports: Diagnosis relied on clinical symptoms, serum thyroxine and TRAb, thyroid ultrasound and orbital computed tomography.

This receptor was obtained from a young woman with Graves disease. This chain uses TRBV7-3 with TRBJ2-7; 9 nucleotides agree with TRBD1. Material: peripheral blood mononuclear cells (PBMCs), obtained at new diagnosis, from a patient treated with antithyroid drugs. CDR3: CASSLAGGGQGGSYEQYF. The CDR3 DNA reads as TGTGCCAGCAGCTTAGCAGGTGGGGGACAGGGTGGTTCCTACGAGCAGTACTTC.